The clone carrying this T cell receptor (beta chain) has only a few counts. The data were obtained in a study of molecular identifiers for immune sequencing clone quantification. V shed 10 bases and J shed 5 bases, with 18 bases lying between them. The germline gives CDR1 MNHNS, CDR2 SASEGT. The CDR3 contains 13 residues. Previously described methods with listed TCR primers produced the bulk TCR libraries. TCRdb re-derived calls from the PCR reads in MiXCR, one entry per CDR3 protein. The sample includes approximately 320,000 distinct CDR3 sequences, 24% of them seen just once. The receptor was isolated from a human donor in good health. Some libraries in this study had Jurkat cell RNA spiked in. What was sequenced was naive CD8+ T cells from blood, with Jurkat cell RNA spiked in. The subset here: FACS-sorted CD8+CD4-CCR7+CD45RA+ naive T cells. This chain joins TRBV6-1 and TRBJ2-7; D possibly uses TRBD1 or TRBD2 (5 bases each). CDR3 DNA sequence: TGTGCCATCCCCGGGGCCATCGCCCACGAGCAGTACTTC. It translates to CAIPGAIAHEQYF.